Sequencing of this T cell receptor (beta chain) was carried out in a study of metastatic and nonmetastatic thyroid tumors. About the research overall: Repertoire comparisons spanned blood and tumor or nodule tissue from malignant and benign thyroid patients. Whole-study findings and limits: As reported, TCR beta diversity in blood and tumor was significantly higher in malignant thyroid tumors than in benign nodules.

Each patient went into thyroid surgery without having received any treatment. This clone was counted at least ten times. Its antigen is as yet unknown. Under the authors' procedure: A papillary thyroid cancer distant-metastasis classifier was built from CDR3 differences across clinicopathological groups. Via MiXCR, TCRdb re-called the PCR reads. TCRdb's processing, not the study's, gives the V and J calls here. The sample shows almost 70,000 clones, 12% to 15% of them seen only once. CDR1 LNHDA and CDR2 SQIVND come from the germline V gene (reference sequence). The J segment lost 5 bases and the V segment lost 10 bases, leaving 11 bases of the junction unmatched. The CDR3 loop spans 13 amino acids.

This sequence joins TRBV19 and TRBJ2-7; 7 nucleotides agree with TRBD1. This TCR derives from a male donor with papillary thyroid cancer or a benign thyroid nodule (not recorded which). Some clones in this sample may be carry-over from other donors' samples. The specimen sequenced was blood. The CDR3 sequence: CATRGIDRDEQYF. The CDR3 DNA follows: TGTGCCACCCGGGGCATAGACAGGGACGAGCAGTACTTC.